Below are 17 T cell receptor beta chains sequenced from a single sample in a study of control samples from healthy donors and cancer patients. TCRdb's copy holds only in-frame clones and misses some; the assay was immunoSEQ multiplex PCR. The sample contains around 170,000 clones, 80% to 90% of which appear only once. The sequenced sample was blood. The receptors were sampled from a woman younger than 45 in good health.

V and J are TRBV4-1 and TRBJ1-6; D may be TRBD1 (5 bases). V lost 1 base and J lost 7, with 11 bases in between. The CDR3 loop spans 15 amino acids. Germline V gives CDR1 MGHRA, CDR2 YSYEKL. CDR3 DNA sequence: TGCGCCAGCAGCCAAGCGGGACTGCCGAATTCACCCCTCCACTTT. Its translation is CASSQAGLPNSPLHF.

The chain recombines TRBV27 with TRBJ2-3; D might be TRBD1 (6 bases). This CDR3 contains 16 residues. Germline assignment: CDR1 MNHEY and CDR2 SMNVEV (reference sequence). V lost 6 bases to trimming and J lost 3 bases, with 19 bases between them. In DNA, the CDR3 is TGTGCCAGCAGCCCCCTCAGGGGAAAATCGACAGATACGCAGTATTTT. Translating gives CASSPLRGKSTDTQYF.

There are many counts of this clone. DNA of the CDR3: TGCGCCAGCAGCCAAGGGGCTAGCGGGGATTACGAGCAGTACTTC. Its protein is CASSQGASGDYEQYF. The chain has TRBV4-1 and TRBJ2-7, with 9 bases fitting TRBD2. With 1 base clipped from V and 4 bases from J, the junction kept 5 bases outside the gene matches. This CDR3 comprises 15 residues. Germline V lookup: CDR1 MGHRA, CDR2 YSYEKL.

The chain joins TRBV2 to TRBJ2-6; D is unresolved. Germline CDR1 reads SNHLY; CDR2 reads FYNNEI. V gave up 5 bases and J gave up 2 bases, with 4 bases separating them. CDR3 length: 13 residues. CDR3 in DNA: TGTGCCAGCAGTTCGACTGGGGCCAACGTCCTGACTTTC. Translated, it gives CASSSTGANVLTF.

In DNA form, the CDR3 reads TGTGCCAGCAGTCAAACTGTCTCTGGGGCCAACGTCCTGACTTTC. Protein: CASSQTVSGANVLTF. The J gene is TRBJ2-6, the V gene TRBV27; no firm D call. Trimming shortened V by 5 bases and J by 0 bases, and 8 bases separated the two germline ends. CDR3 length: 15 residues. The germline gives CDR1 MNHEY, CDR2 SMNVEV (reference sequence).

This sequence joins TRBV5-4 and TRBJ2-3, with D hard to call. CDR1 and CDR2 (germline): SGHNT, YYREEE (reference sequence). Deletions cut 0 bases from V and 6 bases from J, with 5 bases between. CDR3 length equals 12 residues. The CDR3 sequence: CASSLARDTQYF. CDR3 in DNA: TGTGCCAGCAGCTTGGCACGGGATACGCAGTATTTT.

This chain connects TRBV4-1 to TRBJ1-2, with D tentatively TRBD1 (5 bases). The CDR3 has 14 residues. The V end lost 1 base, the J end lost 7 bases, and 13 bases lay between the germline ends. Germline-derived CDR1 and CDR2 are MGHRA and YSYEKL. CDR3 in DNA: TGCGCCAGCAGCCAAGTGGGGGAAACGGGTGGCTACACCTTC. The encoded protein is CASSQVGETGGYTF.

The chain combines TRBV5-1 with TRBJ2-1; D possibly corresponds to TRBD2 (5 bases). This CDR3 has 14 amino acids. V was trimmed by 0 bases and J by 3 bases, leaving 7 bases between them. The germline V gene encodes CDR1 SGHRS and CDR2 YFSETQ. The CDR3 DNA follows: TGCGCCAGCAGCTTGGCGAGCGGCTACAATGAGCAGTTCTTC. This translates into CASSLASGYNEQFF. Full variable domain (remainder filled in from reference TRBV5-1 and TRBJ2-1): KAGVTQTPRYLIKTRGQQVTLSCSPISGHRSVSWYQQTPGQGLQFLFEYFSETQRNKGNFPGRFSGRQFSNSRSEMNVSTLELGDSALYLCASSLASGYNEQFFGPGTRLTVL.

This chain links TRBV12-3 or TRBV12-4 with TRBJ1-2; D ambiguous. The CDR3 loop spans 11 amino acids. V was cut by 5 bases and J by 3 bases, with 4 bases left in between. CDR3 sequence (DNA): TGTGCCAGCAGTCGGGACTATGGCTACACCTTC. This sequence encodes CASSRDYGYTF.

The chain joins TRBV28 to TRBJ2-7, with D uncertain. The germline V gene has CDR1 MDHEN and CDR2 SYDVKM. CDR3 size: 11 residues. V was pared by 5 bases and J by 0 bases, with 2 bases between. The CDR3 DNA reads as TGTGCCAGCAGTCGCTCCTACGAGCAGTACTTC. Its protein product is CASSRSYEQYF. Based on the CDR3 plus reference TRBV28 and TRBJ2-7, the full variable domain is DVKVTQSSRYLVKRTGEKVFLECVQDMDHENMFWYRQDPGLGLRLIYFSYDVKMKEKGDIPEGYSVSREKKERFSLILESASTNQTSMYLCASSRSYEQYFGPGTRLTVT.

The DNA for the CDR3 is TGTGCCAGCAGCCCTCCCCTTGTGCCCACTGAAGCTTTCTTT. It specifies CASSPPLVPTEAFF. V is TRBV7-9 and J is TRBJ1-1; D uncertain. CDR1 is SEHNR and CDR2 is FQNEAQ in the germline V gene (reference sequence). CDR3 length equals 14 residues. Between the trimmed V and J ends, which lost 5 bases and 4 bases, there was a span of 14 bases. Combining the CDR3 with reference TRBV7-9 and TRBJ1-1 gives the whole variable domain DTGVSQNPRHKITKRGQNVTFRCDPISEHNRLYWYRQTLGQGPEFLTYFQNEAQLEKSRLLSDRFSAERPKGSFSTLEIQRTEQGDSAMYLCASSPPLVPTEAFFGQGTRLTVV.

This clone was seen just once. The chain employs TRBV24-1 and TRBJ1-5; D gene unclear. This CDR3 is 13 amino acids long. The germline gives CDR1 KGHDR, CDR2 SFDVKD. V lost 3 bases, J lost 5 bases, and 7 bases lay in between. In DNA, the CDR3 is TGTGCCACCAGTGATACGCTCCATCAGCCCCAGCATTTT. It translates to CATSDTLHQPQHF.

The genes are TRBV10-1 and TRBJ1-2; D remains ambiguous. Looked up from germline, CDR1 is WNHNN and CDR2 is SYGVQD (reference sequence). V was shortened by 0 bases and J by 6 bases, with 8 bases between the two germline ends. The CDR3 sequence is 13 residues long. The CDR3 loop is CASSESGMNGYTF. Here the CDR3 DNA reads TGCGCCAGCAGTGAGTCGGGGATGAATGGCTACACCTTC.

The rearrangement uses TRBV19 and TRBJ2-3; TRBD1 matches at 7 bases. V lost 4 bases to trimming and J lost 3 bases; unmatched junction nucleotides: 4. Looked up from germline, CDR1 is LNHDA and CDR2 is SQIVND (reference sequence). The CDR3 runs to 14 residues. This chain's CDR3 is CASSTLGQTDTQYF. CDR3 in DNA: TGTGCCAGTAGTACATTGGGACAGACAGATACGCAGTATTTT.

J is TRBJ1-4 and V is TRBV18, with 9 nucleotides matching TRBD1. Germline CDR1 reads KGHSH; CDR2 reads LQKENI. The trim removed 3 bases at V and 2 bases at J, leaving 7 bases unmatched. This CDR3 has 17 residues. CDR3 bases: TGTGCCAGCTCACCGAGGGACAGGGCGCGGACTAATGAAAAACTGTTTTTT. Its translation: CASSPRDRARTNEKLFF.

The CDR3: CASSSPAVDTQYF. In DNA, the CDR3 is TGTGCCAGCAGCTCCCCAGCAGTAGATACGCAGTATTTT. This chain links TRBV7-9 with TRBJ2-3; D unresolved. Trimming took 4 bases from V and 5 from J, leaving 10 bases between them. Germline lookup yields CDR1 SEHNR and CDR2 FQNEAQ (reference sequence). The CDR3 runs 13 residues.

In this sample, this clone turned up a few times. The V and J genes are TRBV6-2 or TRBV6-3 and TRBJ1-1; D is possibly TRBD1 (6 bases). The CDR3 spans 17 residues. The germline CDR1 and CDR2 sequences are MNHEY and SVGEGT. The V and J ends lost 2 bases and 3 bases respectively, with 19 bases between them. The CDR3 here is CASSYPRGAGSDTEAFF. The CDR3 DNA is TGTGCCAGCAGTTACCCCCGGGGGGCAGGGAGTGACACTGAAGCTTTCTTT.